The TCR beta chain under discussion was sequenced for a study of T-cell memory formation after mild COVID-19. MiXCR, applied by TCRdb to the 5' RACE reads, yields one record per CDR3 protein. The data hold just over 200,000 distinct CDR3 sequences, with 9.5% observed a single time. From germline, CDR1 is SGHTA and CDR2 FQGNSA. This CDR3 contains 13 residues. Trimming took off 6 bases at V and 1 base at J, with 9 bases between the two ends. The sequence was obtained from a man between 18 and 35 years old who had mild COVID-19 (a few samples of this study predate the infection). Cell type and time point are not known. This chain uses TRBV7-2 with TRBJ1-1; D may be TRBD1 (6 bases). Specimen: PBMCs or a T cell subset sorted from them (not recorded which). The CDR3 DNA reads TGTGCCAGCAGGTGGGGACAGAACACTGAAGCTTTCTTT. As protein: CASRWGQNTEAFF.